This T cell receptor (beta chain) was retrieved from a study of CD8 T cells in ankylosing spondylitis. TCRdb re-called the 5' RACE reads through MiXCR, storing one row per CDR3 protein. The sample holds approximately 150,000 distinct CDR3 sequences, roughly a third seen once. What was sequenced was synovial fluid, either unsorted or a sorted T cell fraction (not recorded which). This TCR was recovered from a male donor with ankylosing spondylitis.

The CDR3 DNA sequence: TGTGCCAGCAGTGTCGATACAGGGGTGTACGAGCAGTACTTC. This translates into CASSVDTGVYEQYF. The chain recombines TRBV2 with TRBJ2-7, with 7 bases aligning to TRBD1. This CDR3 has 14 amino acids. Germline assignment: CDR1 SNHLY and CDR2 FYNNEI. V shed 4 bases and J 4 bases; nucleotides not matched to a gene: 7. The variable domain in full, with the rest retrieved from reference TRBV2 and TRBJ2-7, is EPEVTQTPSHQVTQMGQEVILRCVPISNHLYFYWYRQILGQKVEFLVSFYNNEISEKSEIFDDQFSVERPDGSNFTLKIRSTKLEDSAMYFCASSVDTGVYEQYFGPGTRLTVT.